These 10 T cell receptor beta chains were all obtained from the same sample, sequenced in a study of blood T cell repertoires in COVID-19. The data were produced by immunoSEQ multiplex PCR, yet TCRdb's version contains in-frame clones alone and is incomplete. The repertoire has over 130,000 clones, approximately 89% of them found once; the top ten carry 28%. The sequenced sample consisted of peripheral blood. The receptors stem from a human donor in a cohort sampled during active COVID-19.

V gene TRBV27 combines with J gene TRBJ2-3, with D possibly TRBD2 on 5 matching bases. The CDR3 totals 15 residues. Germline assignment: CDR1 MNHEY and CDR2 SMNVEV (reference sequence). Trimming pared 6 bases from V and 0 bases from J, leaving 13 bases between. For the CDR3, the DNA is TGTGCCAGCAGCAGGATCGGGGTTAGCACAGATACGCAGTATTTT. Its translation is CASSRIGVSTDTQYF.

As concerns this clone: Other nucleotide sequences from this sample produce the same CDR3. The chain couples TRBV7-2 to TRBJ1-1; possibly TRBD1 for D (5 bases). The CDR3 spans 14 residues. V was pared by 3 bases and J by 1 base, with 9 bases between. CDR1 and CDR2 (germline): SGHTA, FQGNSA. This CDR3 is CASSLGRANTEAFF. The CDR3 coding sequence is TGTGCCAGCAGCTTGGGCAGGGCGAACACTGAAGCTTTCTTT.

This chain links TRBV30 with TRBJ2-1, with 11 nucleotides matching TRBD2. Germline-derived CDR1 and CDR2 are GTSNPN and SVGIG (reference sequence). The CDR3 covers 19 residues. V was pared by 3 bases and J by 3 bases, with 16 bases of the junction left unmatched. CDR3 bases: TGTGCCTGGAGGGCCGGGCCCCGACTAGCGGGGACGGTCTACAATGAGCAGTTCTTC. Translated, it gives CAWRAGPRLAGTVYNEQFF.

The chain links TRBV20-1 to TRBJ2-7; D may be TRBD2 (6 bases). This CDR3 region has 14 residues. The V end was cut by 3 bases, the J end by 0 bases, with 12 bases between. Per the germline V gene, CDR1 is DFQATT and CDR2 is SNEGSKA (reference sequence). The CDR3 nucleotides are TGCAGTGCTAGTCCCGGGAGTGGCTCCTACGAGCAGTACTTC. Translation: CSASPGSGSYEQYF.

The J gene is TRBJ2-5, the V gene TRBV29-1, with a tentative D call TRBD1 (5 bases). Germline CDR1 and CDR2: SQVTM and ANQGSEA. This CDR3 comprises 13 residues. With 6 bases removed from V and 3 bases from J, the gap between germline ends came to 14 bases. CDR3 loop: CSVTRVAKETQYF. The DNA of the CDR3 is TGCAGCGTGACCAGGGTCGCCAAAGAGACCCAGTACTTC.

This chain uses TRBV2 with TRBJ1-2; weak D call: TRBD1 (5 bases). Germline V gives CDR1 SNHLY, CDR2 FYNNEI. V dropped 4 bases and J dropped 4 bases, with 19 bases sitting between them. This CDR3 has 16 residues. The CDR3 coding sequence is TGTGCCAGCAGTGTCCTTAGGGACGGGGGTCCCTATGGCTACACCTTC. This gives the protein CASSVLRDGGPYGYTF.

CDR3 loop: CASSMTGQGLTNEKLFF. The CDR3 nucleotides read TGTGCCAGTAGTATGACAGGGCAAGGGTTAACTAATGAAAAACTGTTTTTT. This rearrangement joins TRBV19 to TRBJ1-4; TRBD1 agrees at 7 bases. Germline loops: CDR1 LNHDA, CDR2 SQIVND (reference sequence). The V gene end was trimmed by 3 bases and the J gene end by 1 base; junction bases not matched to a gene: 8. This CDR3 is built from 17 residues.

This CDR3 is CASSLSRTGLGETQYF. For the CDR3, the DNA is TGTGCCAGCAGCTTAAGCCGGACAGGGCTCGGGGAGACCCAGTACTTC. V and J are TRBV7-9 and TRBJ2-5; 8 bases align to TRBD1. Germline assignment: CDR1 SEHNR and CDR2 FQNEAQ (reference sequence). V lost 2 bases and J lost 5; bases outside the gene matches: 10. This CDR3 is 16 amino acids long.

This clone was observed a handful of times. The chain combines TRBV15 with TRBJ2-2; D might be TRBD1 (5 bases). V lost 1 base, J lost 0 bases, and 12 bases lay in between. The CDR3 is 17 amino acids. Germline assignment: CDR1 LNHNV and CDR2 YYDKDF (reference sequence). The CDR3 DNA reads TGTGCCACCAGCAGAGGGGGCAGGGCCACGAACACCGGGGAGCTGTTTTTT. Translating it yields CATSRGGRATNTGELFF. The full variable domain, its missing parts supplied by reference TRBV15 and TRBJ2-2, is DAMVIQNPRYQVTQFGKPVTLSCSQTLNHNVMYWYQQKSSQAPKLLFHYYDKDFNNEADTPDNFQSRRPNTSFCFLDIRSPGLGDTAMYLCATSRGGRATNTGELFFGEGSRLTVL.

This sequence joins TRBV5-8 and TRBJ2-2, with 7 bases identical to TRBD1. Germline CDR1 is SGHTS and CDR2 is YDEGEE. CDR3 length: 16 amino acids. The trim removed 4 bases at V and 4 bases at J, leaving 10 bases unmatched. The CDR3 bases are TGTGCCAGCAGCCCCGGGACAGTCGGATTCACCGGGGAGCTGTTTTTT. Translated, it gives CASSPGTVGFTGELFF.